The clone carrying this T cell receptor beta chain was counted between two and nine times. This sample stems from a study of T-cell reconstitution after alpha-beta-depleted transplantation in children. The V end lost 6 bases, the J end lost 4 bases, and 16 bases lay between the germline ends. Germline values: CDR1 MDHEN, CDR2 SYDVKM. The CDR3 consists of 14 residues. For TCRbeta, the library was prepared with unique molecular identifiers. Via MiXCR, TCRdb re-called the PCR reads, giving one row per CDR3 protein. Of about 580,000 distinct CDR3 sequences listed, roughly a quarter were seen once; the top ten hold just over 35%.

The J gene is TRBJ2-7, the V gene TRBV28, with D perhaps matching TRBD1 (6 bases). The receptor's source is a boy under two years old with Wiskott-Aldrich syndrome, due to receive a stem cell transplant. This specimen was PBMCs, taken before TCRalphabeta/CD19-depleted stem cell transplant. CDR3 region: CASRPGDRMYEQYF. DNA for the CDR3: TGTGCCAGCAGACCAGGGGACCGTATGTACGAGCAGTACTTC.